This TCR beta chain originates from a study of blood T cell repertoires in COVID-19. The table came from immunoSEQ multiplex PCR; TCRdb's copy has only in-frame clones and leaves some out. The table shows fewer than 350,000 clones, with about 86% occurring only once. The CDR3 is made up of 15 amino acids. V dropped 0 bases and J dropped 4 bases, with 13 bases sitting between them. CDR1 is SGDLS, CDR2 YYNGEE, per germline. The chain recombines TRBV9 with TRBJ2-5; tentatively, D is TRBD1 (6 bases). The sequenced material came from PBMCs or T cells enriched from blood (not recorded which). The source of this sequence is a woman aged 35 to 49 with acute COVID-19. DNA of the CDR3: TGTGCCAGCAGCGTAGGGTCAGGGGATGTAGAGACCCAGTACTTC. It encodes CASSVGSGDVETQYF.